This T cell receptor beta chain originates from a study of shared clonotypes between healthy human individuals. Of note for this clone: Its antigen is still unknown.

Evenly divided among several immunoSEQ plates was the genomic DNA of each subset. Sorted-subset replicate PCRs used 200 to 250 ng DNA, around 31,000 T cell genomes. Produced via immunoSEQ multiplex PCR; TCRdb's table is partial and in-frame only. Among some 1 million clones listed, around four fifths were seen once. CDR1 and CDR2 from the germline V gene are SGHTA and FQGNSA. This CDR3 contains 17 residues. Trimming at V came to 10 bases and at J to 0 bases, leaving 11 bases not matched to a gene. Study-level findings and limits: Across a handful of donors, naive CD4 shared around 5.4%, naive CD8 more than 3%, memory CD4 more than 2%, memory CD8 about 0.4%.

The receptor was isolated from a man younger than 30 in good health. The chain is built from TRBV7-2 and TRBJ2-2; TRBD2 matches at 10 bases. Sequenced input: memory CD4+ T cells sorted from blood. Subset denoted: CD45RA-negative fraction. The CDR3 loop is CAIPIGSGRTNTGELFF. Here the CDR3 DNA reads TGTGCCATACCAATAGGTAGCGGGAGGACGAACACCGGGGAGCTGTTTTTT.